A single sample is the source of the 13 T cell receptor beta chains below, sequenced in a study of CD8+ T cells in alopecia areata. Isolated RNA was reverse transcribed into cDNA used as the sequencing template. Repertoires were generated with immunoSEQ multiplex PCR, while TCRdb's copy carries only in-frame clones and drops some. In the table there are about 120,000 clones, around 64% of which are singletons. The sequenced material came from CD4+ T cells sorted from blood. These receptor sequences come from a human donor in good health.

V and J are TRBV29-1 and TRBJ2-6; D gene unclear. V was clipped by 2 bases and J by 2 bases, with 7 bases between them. The CDR3 is 14 amino acids. The germline CDR1 and CDR2 sequences are SQVTM and ANQGSEA. The CDR3 region has the DNA TGCAGCGTTGAACAGTCTGCTGGGGCCAACGTCCTGACTTTC. Protein sequence: CSVEQSAGANVLTF.

This clone has just a few counts. The same CDR3 arises from other DNA sequences in this sample as well. The rearrangement links TRBV29-1 to TRBJ1-1; D is possibly TRBD1 (5 bases). The CDR3 spans 13 residues. V dropped 1 base and J dropped 0 bases, with 6 bases sitting between them. Germline CDR1 SQVTM, CDR2 ANQGSEA. The chain's CDR3 is CSVEGQMNTEAFF. CDR3 sequence (DNA): TGCAGCGTTGAAGGACAGATGAACACTGAAGCTTTCTTT. The entire variable domain, with the rest obtained from reference TRBV29-1 and TRBJ1-1, is as follows: SAVISQKPSRDICQRGTSLTIQCQVDSQVTMMFWYRQQPGQSLTLIATANQGSEATYESGFVIDKFPISRPNLTFSTLTVSNMSPEDSSIYLCSVEGQMNTEAFFGQGTRLTVV.

The rearrangement joins TRBV9 to TRBJ1-1; no clear D gene. Germline CDR1 reads SGDLS; CDR2 reads YYNGEE. This CDR3 comprises 13 residues. Trimming took off 3 bases at V and 3 bases at J, with 9 bases between the two ends. This CDR3 is CASSARYDTEAFF. The CDR3 coding sequence is TGTGCCAGCAGCGCTCGGTACGACACTGAAGCTTTCTTT.

This clone was counted only a few times. The CDR3 DNA is TGTGCCAGCTCTAGCAGAGGTAATGAAAAACTGTTTTTT. Residues: CASSSRGNEKLFF. The chain combines TRBV18 with TRBJ1-4, with D unclear. V was trimmed by 6 bases and J by 4 bases, leaving 9 bases between them. The CDR3 length is 13 residues. CDR1 KGHSH and CDR2 LQKENI come from the germline V gene.

This clone was seen many times. The chain employs TRBV18 and TRBJ1-2; D unclear. This CDR3 has 13 amino acids. The ends were cut back, 2 bases at V and 13 bases at J, with 17 bases in the middle. Germline V lookup: CDR1 KGHSH, CDR2 LQKENI. CDR3 DNA sequence: TGTGCCAGCTCACCAAGGGAGATCCTACACCCCACCTTC. It yields the protein CASSPREILHPTF.

The chain combines TRBV9 with TRBJ1-6; TRBD1 is a possible D gene (5 bases). V lost 4 bases and J lost 9, with 14 bases in between. CDR3 size: 14 residues. Germline V gene sequence: CDR1 SGDLS, CDR2 YYNGEE. CDR3 nucleotide sequence: TGTGCCAGCAGCTCCGTGGGGGAGCGTTCACCCCTCCACTTT. Translation: CASSSVGERSPLHF. The variable domain in full, with the rest retrieved from reference TRBV9 and TRBJ1-6, is DSGVTQTPKHLITATGQRVTLRCSPRSGDLSVYWYQQSLDQGLQFLIQYYNGEERAKGNILERFSAQQFPDLHSELNLSSLELGDSALYFCASSSVGERSPLHFGNGTRLTVT.

The V and J genes are TRBV25-1 and TRBJ2-7; a weak D match, TRBD1 (5 bases). The CDR3 is 14 residues long. Trimming removed 8 bases at V and 2 bases at J, with 16 bases between. CDR1 is MGHDK, CDR2 SYGVNS, per germline. This chain's CDR3 is CASGSGKTPYEQYF. Written as DNA, the CDR3 is TGTGCCAGCGGTTCAGGGAAAACCCCCTACGAGCAGTACTTC.

The rearrangement uses TRBV7-2 and TRBJ1-6, with D possibly TRBD1 on 5 matching bases. This CDR3 spans 12 amino acids. Trimming shortened V by 5 bases and J by 10 bases, and 9 bases separated the two germline ends. Germline V gives CDR1 SGHTA, CDR2 FQGNSA. CDR3 amino acids: CASSPRGSPLHF. CDR3 DNA sequence: TGTGCCAGCAGCCCCCGGGGCTCACCCCTCCACTTT.

The genes are TRBV30 and TRBJ1-1; 7 bases map to TRBD1. V dropped 8 bases and J dropped 4; count of bases not matched to a gene: 16. The V gene's germline CDR1 is GTSNPN and CDR2 SVGIG (reference sequence). This CDR3 is built from 15 residues. DNA for the CDR3: TGTGCCAGGGTGGGTCGGGGACAGTACGGCACTGAAGCTTTCTTT. Its protein product is CARVGRGQYGTEAFF.

About this clone itself: Additional DNA sequences in this sample encode the identical CDR3. The V gene is TRBV7-9, the J gene TRBJ1-1, with D hard to call. The CDR3 covers 13 residues. CDR1 is SEHNR and CDR2 is FQNEAQ in the germline V gene (reference sequence). Trimming cost V 2 bases and J 1 base, with 5 bases left between them. This chain's CDR3 is CASSLLGNTEAFF. CDR3 coding DNA: TGTGCCAGCAGCTTATTAGGGAACACTGAAGCTTTCTTT.

V usage is TRBV29-1 and J usage is TRBJ1-1, with 8 bases matching TRBD1. CDR3 size: 13 residues. Germline CDR1 reads SQVTM; CDR2 reads ANQGSEA. V trimming: 6 bases; J trimming: 6 bases; junction bases outside the gene matches: 9. In nucleotides, the CDR3 is TGCAGCGTCATGGACAGGGTTTGGGCTGAAGCTTTCTTT. This sequence encodes CSVMDRVWAEAFF.

The chain is built from TRBV11-2 and TRBJ1-2; TRBD1 matches at 7 bases. Germline V gene sequence: CDR1 SGHAT, CDR2 FQNNGV. This CDR3 has 14 amino acids. Trimming removed 5 bases from V and 6 bases from J; junction bases left unmatched: 9. CDR3 protein: CASSPQNRGHGYTF. In DNA, the CDR3 is TGTGCCAGCAGCCCCCAGAACAGGGGACATGGCTACACCTTC.

The chain recombines TRBV10-3 with TRBJ2-2; no reliable D call. The CDR3 sequence is 16 residues long. Germline values: CDR1 ENHRY, CDR2 SYGVKD. The ends were cut back, 0 bases at V and 4 bases at J, with 12 bases in the middle. The CDR3 nucleotides are TGTGCCATCAGTGAGTCAAACAGAGATGGCACCGGGGAGCTGTTTTTT. Translated: CAISESNRDGTGELFF.